This TCR beta chain is drawn from a study of blood T cell repertoires in COVID-19. About the research overall: Researchers got acute and convalescent COVID-19 samples from the United States, Italy and Spain.

V was clipped by 4 bases and J by 1 base, with 13 bases between them. The CDR3 length is 16 residues. CDR1 is SGHAT, CDR2 FQDESV, per germline (reference sequence). Authors' processing steps: Amplification of reference gene primers was used by the study to estimate nucleated cell counts. TCRdb keeps only in-frame clones here, not all; method: immunoSEQ multiplex PCR. The V and J calls and the clone size are those of that table, but D and trimming were determined from the DNA. The repertoire includes 89,000 or so clones, roughly 85% of them detected once, and roughly 40% sits in the top ten. The TCR originated in a man of 80 years or more with acute or convalescent COVID-19. This chain connects TRBV11-1 to TRBJ2-2, with no clear D. The sequenced material came from peripheral blood. The CDR3 nucleotides read TGTGCCAGCAGCTATCCCGGAAGCGTGAACACCGGGGAGCTGTTTTTT. Translation: CASSYPGSVNTGELFF.